Presented here are 28 T cell receptor beta chains from one specimen sequenced in a study of shared clonotypes between healthy human individuals. The table came from immunoSEQ multiplex PCR; TCRdb's copy has only in-frame clones and leaves some out. The table shows approximately 2.4 million clones, with more than 90% occurring only once. Input material: naive CD4+ T cells sorted from blood. Subset given: CD45RA+ positively selected. These receptors came from a man aged 18 to 29 in good health.

The genes are TRBV5-6 and TRBJ1-2; 9 nucleotides align to TRBD1. After removal of 4 bases from V and 3 bases from J, the junction contained 1 base not matched to a gene. The CDR3 is 13 amino acids. Germline V CDR1 and CDR2: SGHDT, YYEEEE. The CDR3 here is CASSRQGDYGYTF. Written as DNA, the CDR3 is TGTGCCAGCAGCCGACAGGGGGACTATGGCTACACCTTC.

The rearrangement joins TRBV7-9 to TRBJ1-3, with no clear D. This CDR3 comprises 16 residues. The germline V gene encodes CDR1 SEHNR and CDR2 FQNEAQ (reference sequence). V was shortened by 5 bases and J by 0 bases, with 14 bases between the two germline ends. The CDR3 spells CASSPAGLNSGNTIYF. The CDR3 nucleotides are TGTGCCAGCAGCCCGGCCGGGTTGAACTCTGGAAACACCATATATTTT.

The CDR3: CASTGDSYVNTGELFF. CDR3 sequence (DNA): TGTGCCAGTACCGGCGACTCTTACGTGAACACCGGGGAGCTGTTTTTT. V usage is TRBV19 and J usage is TRBJ2-2; the D is unclear. The length of the CDR3 is 16 residues. The V gene lost 7 bases and the J gene lost 1 base, with 16 bases spanning the gap. CDR1 and CDR2 from the germline V gene are LNHDA and SQIVND (reference sequence). Variable domain in full (rest from reference TRBV19 and TRBJ2-2): DGGITQSPKYLFRKEGQNVTLSCEQNLNHDAMYWYRQDPGQGLRLIYYSQIVNDFQKGDIAEGYSVSREKKESFPLTVTSAQKNPTAFYLCASTGDSYVNTGELFFGEGSRLTVL.

V gene TRBV4-3 combines with J gene TRBJ2-7; 8 nucleotides align to TRBD2. Germline trimming cut 1 base from V and 10 bases from J; bases unmatched to any gene: 12. Germline CDR1 reads LGHNA; CDR2 reads YSLEER. This CDR3 is 15 amino acids long. The CDR3 DNA follows: TGCGCCAGCAGCCAAGTATTCGTGAGTAGCGGGGTTCAGTACTTC. Translation: CASSQVFVSSGVQYF.

This clone showed up just once. CDR3 region: CASSEDKHNEQFF. The CDR3 nucleotides read TGCGCCAGCAGTGAGGATAAACACAATGAGCAGTTCTTC. The rearrangement links TRBV10-1 to TRBJ2-1; D uncertain. The V gene's germline CDR1 is WNHNN and CDR2 SYGVQD (reference sequence). V lost 2 bases and J lost 5, with 7 bases in between. This CDR3 has 13 residues.

V and J are TRBV6-5 and TRBJ2-3; D unclear. This CDR3 has 15 residues. The V end lost 6 bases, the J end lost 0 bases, and 13 bases lay between the germline ends. Germline V gives CDR1 MNHEY, CDR2 SVGAGI. CDR3 sequence (DNA): TGTGCCAGCAGGCGTGGCTTATCTAGCACAGATACGCAGTATTTT. This encodes CASRRGLSSTDTQYF.

Details on this clone: The identical CDR3 is also encoded by other nucleotide sequences in the sample. The chain is built from TRBV5-4 and TRBJ1-2; 8 nucleotides align to TRBD1. Germline V gene data show CDR1 as SGHNT and CDR2 as YYREEE (reference sequence). The length of the CDR3 is 15 residues. The ends lost 0 bases at V and 6 bases at J; junction bases unmatched: 7. The CDR3 protein is CASSLVGQGADGYTF. The CDR3 region has the DNA TGTGCCAGCAGCTTGGTTGGGCAGGGGGCTGATGGCTACACCTTC.

Concerning this clone: This CDR3 is also generated by other DNA sequences in the sample. The CDR3 DNA is TGTGCCAGCAGCTCAGCGGGGGGCAGCACAGATACGCAGTATTTT. This translates into CASSSAGGSTDTQYF. This chain joins TRBV7-9 and TRBJ2-3; 9 bases align to TRBD2. The CDR3 extends over 15 amino acids. From germline, CDR1 is SEHNR and CDR2 FQNEAQ (reference sequence). V was pared by 4 bases and J by 0 bases, with 2 bases of the junction left unmatched.

The CDR3 nucleotides are TGTGCCAGCAGTTACATAGGGGCAGAGACCCAGTACTTC. Translation: CASSYIGAETQYF. The chain carries TRBV6-6 and TRBJ2-5, with D possibly being TRBD1 (5 bases). V lost 2 bases, J lost 4 bases, and 8 bases lay in between. CDR3 length: 13 residues. Germline V lookup: CDR1 MNHNY, CDR2 SVGAGI (reference sequence).

The chain carries TRBV28 and TRBJ2-1, with TRBD1 matching over 10 bases. From germline, CDR1 is MDHEN and CDR2 SYDVKM. The CDR3 runs 14 residues. The trim removed 4 bases at V and 9 bases at J, leaving 6 bases unmatched. The CDR3 is CASSSGQGRGEQFF. CDR3 DNA: TGTGCCAGCAGTTCGGGACAGGGGAGGGGTGAGCAGTTCTTC.

The V gene is TRBV7-2, the J gene TRBJ2-3; D is undetermined. The CDR3 runs 14 residues. Germline V lookup: CDR1 SGHTA, CDR2 FQGNSA. V gave up 5 bases and J gave up 3 bases, with 12 bases separating them. The DNA for the CDR3 is TGTGCCAGCAGCGTCGGTCAGAGAACAGATACGCAGTATTTT. Protein: CASSVGQRTDTQYF.

As for this clone: The same CDR3 arises from other DNA sequences in this sample as well. The rearrangement uses TRBV6-5 and TRBJ2-7, with D unclear. CDR3 length: 13 residues. Deletions cut 6 bases from V and 0 bases from J, with 9 bases between. CDR1 is MNHEY and CDR2 is SVGAGI in the germline V gene. This CDR3 reads CASSRQSSYEQYF. CDR3 DNA sequence: TGTGCCAGCAGCCGTCAGAGCTCCTACGAGCAGTACTTC.

The chain carries TRBV11-2 and TRBJ1-6; 8 bases agree with TRBD1. The CDR3 is 14 residues long. Per germline, CDR1 SGHAT and CDR2 FQNNGV. The J segment lost 9 bases and the V segment lost 0 bases, leaving 1 base of the junction unmatched. DNA for the CDR3: TGTGCCAGCAGCTTAGAACAGGGGGGTTCACCCCTCCACTTT. Its translation is CASSLEQGGSPLHF.

The chain has TRBV6-6 and TRBJ2-2; TRBD2 matches 8 bases. Germline-derived CDR1 and CDR2 are MNHNY and SVGAGI (reference sequence). The CDR3 extends over 15 amino acids. Trimming at V came to 6 bases and at J to 8 bases, leaving 11 bases not matched to a gene. The CDR3 DNA follows: TGTGCCAGCAGGTCGAGCGGGAGCGCAACGGGGGAGCTGTTTTTT. Translated: CASRSSGSATGELFF.

Comment on this clone: One end of the junction fails to match germline, which may point to a read error. The chain carries TRBV30 and TRBJ1-2, with D unresolved. CDR3 length equals 14 residues. Germline V gives CDR1 GTSNPN, CDR2 SVGIG (reference sequence). The CDR3 DNA reads as TGTGCCTGGAGTGTTATTTTAGGCGGGTATGGTTACACCTTC. It specifies CAWSVILGGYGYTF. Variable domain in full (rest from reference TRBV30 and TRBJ1-2): SQTIHQWPATLVQPVGSPLSLECTVEGTSNPNLYWYRQAAGRGLQLLFYSVGIGQISSEVPQNLSASRPQDRQFILSSKKLLLSDSGFYLCAWSVILGGYGYTFGSGTRLTVV.

Regarding this clone: This specimen includes other DNA sequences encoding the same CDR3. The chain recombines TRBV30 with TRBJ2-5; D is unresolved. Germline CDR1 and CDR2: GTSNPN and SVGIG (reference sequence). V lost 0 bases to trimming and J lost 0 bases, with 5 bases between them. This CDR3 comprises 13 residues. CDR3: CAWSVGYQETQYF. The CDR3 nucleotides are TGTGCCTGGAGTGTGGGGTACCAAGAGACCCAGTACTTC.

The rearrangement links TRBV29-1 to TRBJ2-3, with D perhaps TRBD2 (5 bases). V was trimmed by 5 bases and J by 7 bases, leaving 7 bases between them. Germline values: CDR1 SQVTM, CDR2 ANQGSEA. CDR3 length: 10 residues. The CDR3 loop is CSVSSNTQYF. The CDR3 DNA is TGCAGCGTTTCTAGCAATACGCAGTATTTT.

The chain links TRBV19 to TRBJ1-2; weak D call: TRBD1 (5 bases). Germline V CDR1 and CDR2: LNHDA, SQIVND (reference sequence). The CDR3 has 15 residues. Deletions cut 4 bases from V and 2 bases from J, with 14 bases between. CDR3 DNA sequence: TGTGCCAGTAGTACCTTGGGACCTCTAAACTATGGCTACACCTTC. The encoded protein is CASSTLGPLNYGYTF.

The rearrangement links TRBV2 to TRBJ2-3; D tentatively fits TRBD1 or TRBD2 (5 bases each). V was pared by 4 bases and J by 7 bases, with 9 bases between. CDR1 is SNHLY, CDR2 FYNNEI, per germline. The CDR3 has 12 residues. The CDR3 loop reads CASSVWGHTQYF. As DNA, the CDR3 is TGTGCCAGCAGTGTATGGGGACATACGCAGTATTTT.

This rearrangement joins TRBV19 to TRBJ2-7; D is perhaps TRBD1 (7 bases). This CDR3 spans 13 amino acids. The germline V gene has CDR1 LNHDA and CDR2 SQIVND (reference sequence). The V gene lost 2 bases and the J gene lost 6 bases, with 11 bases spanning the gap. The CDR3 nucleotides are TGTGCCAGTAGTATACCTCAGGGGGGCGAGCAGTACTTC. Protein: CASSIPQGGEQYF.

V and J are TRBV7-2 and TRBJ1-2; D not certain. Trimming pared 1 base from V and 5 bases from J, leaving 14 bases between. Germline CDR1 reads SGHTA; CDR2 reads FQGNSA. The CDR3 loop spans 15 amino acids. CDR3 protein: CASSLVEGVGYGYTF. The CDR3 nucleotides are TGTGCCAGCAGCTTAGTGGAGGGCGTGGGATATGGCTACACCTTC.

The chain employs TRBV5-6 and TRBJ2-1, with a tentative D call TRBD2 (6 bases). V lost 3 bases, J lost 4 bases, and 14 bases lay in between. Germline-derived CDR1 and CDR2 are SGHDT and YYEEEE. This CDR3 comprises 15 residues. CDR3 amino acids: CASSSRWSGYNEQFF. The CDR3 nucleotides are TGTGCCAGCAGCTCTCGTTGGAGCGGGTACAATGAGCAGTTCTTC.

The sample holds one count of this clone. The genes are TRBV5-6 and TRBJ2-7, with 8 bases lining up with TRBD2. The CDR3 runs to 17 residues. V was clipped by 0 bases and J by 2 bases; unmatched bases: 10. Germline V CDR1 and CDR2: SGHDT, YYEEEE. The CDR3 nucleotides read TGTGCCAGCAGCTTGGGTCAGCGGGAGAAAGTGGCCTACGAGCAGTACTTC. Its protein is CASSLGQREKVAYEQYF.

This clone was recorded once. The chain is built from TRBV6-1 and TRBJ2-5; 8 bases line up with TRBD1. This CDR3 has 14 residues. In germline, CDR1 is MNHNS, CDR2 SASEGT. The trim removed 8 bases at V and 5 bases at J, leaving 10 bases unmatched. CDR3 nucleotides: TGTGCCAGCGGTAGGCAGGGGGCTTACGAGACCCAGTACTTC. Its translation is CASGRQGAYETQYF.

This clone was observed once. The genes are TRBV6-5 and TRBJ2-3, with TRBD1 identical over 7 bases. The CDR3 runs 14 residues. Germline assignment: CDR1 MNHEY and CDR2 SVGAGI. The junction had 5 bases not matched to a gene; V was cut back by 6 bases and J by 2 bases. CDR3 DNA: TGTGCCAGCAGGGCAGGGGGTTTCACAGATACGCAGTATTTT. Translating it yields CASRAGGFTDTQYF.

The rearrangement uses TRBV5-4 and TRBJ2-7; 12 nucleotides line up with TRBD2. In germline, CDR1 is SGHNT, CDR2 YYREEE (reference sequence). The V gene end was trimmed by 0 bases and the J gene end by 4 bases; junction bases not matched to a gene: 5. The CDR3 covers 16 residues. The CDR3 sequence is CASSLAGLAGGYEQYF. The CDR3 bases are TGTGCCAGCAGCTTGGCAGGGCTAGCGGGAGGGTACGAGCAGTACTTC. Combining the CDR3 with reference TRBV5-4 and TRBJ2-7 gives the whole variable domain ETGVTQSPTHLIKTRGQQVTLRCSSQSGHNTVSWYQQALGQGPQFIFQYYREEENGRGNFPPRFSGLQFPNYSSELNVNALELDDSALYLCASSLAGLAGGYEQYFGPGTRLTVT.

The chain uses TRBV5-1 and TRBJ2-1; 9 bases line up with TRBD2. From germline, CDR1 is SGHRS and CDR2 YFSETQ. V dropped 4 bases and J dropped 0; count of bases not matched to a gene: 11. This CDR3 region has 18 residues. The CDR3 nucleotides are TGCGCCAGCAGCCCACGGACTAGCGAAAAAAGCTCCTACAATGAGCAGTTCTTC. Its protein is CASSPRTSEKSSYNEQFF. Filled out from reference TRBV5-1 and TRBJ2-1, the complete variable domain reads KAGVTQTPRYLIKTRGQQVTLSCSPISGHRSVSWYQQTPGQGLQFLFEYFSETQRNKGNFPGRFSGRQFSNSRSEMNVSTLELGDSALYLCASSPRTSEKSSYNEQFFGPGTRLTVL.

The J gene is TRBJ2-5, the V gene TRBV9, with 9 nucleotides matching TRBD1. CDR3 length: 20 residues. V lost 3 bases, J lost 0 bases, and 18 bases stayed unmatched. CDR1 is SGDLS and CDR2 is YYNGEE in the germline V gene. CDR3 sequence (DNA): TGTGCCAGCAGCGCCCTACCCCGTACGACAGGGGGATCTTACCAAGAGACCCAGTACTTC. Protein product: CASSALPRTTGGSYQETQYF.